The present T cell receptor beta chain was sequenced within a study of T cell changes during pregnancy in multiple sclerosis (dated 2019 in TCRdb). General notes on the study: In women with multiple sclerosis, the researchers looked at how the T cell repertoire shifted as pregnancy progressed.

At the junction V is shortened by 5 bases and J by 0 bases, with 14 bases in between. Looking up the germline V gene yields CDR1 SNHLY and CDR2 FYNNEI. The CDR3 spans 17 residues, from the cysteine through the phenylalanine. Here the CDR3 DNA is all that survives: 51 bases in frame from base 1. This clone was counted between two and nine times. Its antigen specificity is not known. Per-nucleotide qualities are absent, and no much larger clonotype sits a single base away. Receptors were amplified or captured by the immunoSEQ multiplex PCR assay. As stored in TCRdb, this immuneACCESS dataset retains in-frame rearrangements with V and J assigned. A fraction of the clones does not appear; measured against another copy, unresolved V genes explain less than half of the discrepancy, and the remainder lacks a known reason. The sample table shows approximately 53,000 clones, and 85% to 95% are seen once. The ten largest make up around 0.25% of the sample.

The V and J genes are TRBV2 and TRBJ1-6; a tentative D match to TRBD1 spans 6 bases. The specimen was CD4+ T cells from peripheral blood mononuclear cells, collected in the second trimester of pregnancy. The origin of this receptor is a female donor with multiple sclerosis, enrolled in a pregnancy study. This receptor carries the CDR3 CASSYGDTRSYNSPLHF. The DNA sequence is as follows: TGTGCCAGCAGTTACGGGGACACGCGCTCCTATAATTCACCCCTCCACTTT.